This entry is about one TCR beta chain. Other DNA sequences in the sample encode the same CDR3. Germline V CDR1 and CDR2: LGHDT, YNNKEL (reference sequence). The length of the CDR3 is 13 residues. The junction had 5 bases not matched to a gene; V was cut back by 6 bases and J by 4 bases. The record originates from a study of blood T cell repertoires in COVID-19. Per the authors' pipeline: Amplification from reference gene primers served as the basis for estimated nucleated cell counts. Assay: immunoSEQ multiplex PCR; the TCRdb copy retains only in-frame clones and omits some. The V and J calls and clone size come from that table; D and trimming were worked out from the DNA. The sample holds under 450,000 clones, over 65% seen once.

The V and J genes are TRBV3-1 (or the pseudogene TRBV3-2) and TRBJ1-2; 7 nucleotides line up with TRBD1. Input material: peripheral blood. This receptor was obtained from a human donor with acute or convalescent COVID-19. The donor label of this sample is uncertain. The CDR3 DNA follows: TGTGCCAGCAGTCGACAGGGTACCTATGGCTACACCTTC. Residues: CASSRQGTYGYTF.